Sequencing of this TCR beta chain was carried out in a study of CXCR3-negative and CXCR3-positive naive CD8 T cells. Study-level points and caveats: Hydrophobicity was higher for TRB CDR3s found in CXCR3-positive naive cells than in CXCR3-negative naive cells. Similar TRBV-TRBJ usage characterized naive CXCR3-negative and CXCR3-positive cells; memory cells differed.

The authors prepared UMI-labeled TRB cDNA libraries by 5' RACE. TCRdb re-called the 5' RACE reads and catalogs CDR3 proteins one per entry, DNA excluded. The table lists 140,000 to 150,000 distinct CDR3 sequences. The CDR3 loop spans 13 amino acids. Germline CDR1 reads SQVTM; CDR2 reads ANQGSEA. For this clonotype: Its antigen remains unidentified.

The receptor comes from a human donor in good health. Some clones in this sample may be carry-over from other donors' samples. The genes are TRBV29-1 and TRBJ1-1. The sample consisted of naive CXCR3+ CD8+ T cells from blood. Subset: CD45RO-CCR7+CD27+CD95- naive CD8+ T cells expressing CXCR3 (TNR3+). CDR3: CSVDYAGGTEAFF.